This T cell receptor beta chain appears in the sequencing data of a study of blood T cells in healthy people across ages. General study results and limits: PBMCs went unsorted, and a conclusive naive versus antigen-experienced comparison was therefore prevented.

Comments on this clonotype: No antigen is known for it.

Together with a sample-barcoded 5' primer, a J-beta primer mix was included in a second PCR lasting about 7 to 12 cycles. TCRdb re-derived calls from the 5' RACE reads in MiXCR, one entry per CDR3 protein. The sample has approximately 1,000,000 distinct CDR3 sequences; less than 45% are singletons. Every donor contributed about 10 milliliters of peripheral blood by blood draw. This CDR3 spans 16 amino acids. V usage is TRBV21-1 and J usage is TRBJ2-1. TRBV21-1 is flagged as a pseudogene. The sequence came from a man between 18 and 35 years old in good health. Sample: blood. Here the CDR3 reads CASSKPNSRFYNEQFF. In DNA, the CDR3 is TGTGCCAGCAGCAAACCTAACAGCAGATTCTACAATGAGCAGTTCTTC.